Listed below are T cell receptor beta chains from one sample, sequenced in a study of T cell responses to AZD1222 COVID-19 vaccine. Clones were sequenced by immunoSEQ multiplex PCR, and TCRdb holds only the in-frame ones, with some missing. The sample contains 100,000 to 150,000 clones, about 85% of which appear only once. Sequenced here: peripheral blood, sampled 28 days after the second AZD1222 dose. All receptors come from an adult who received the AZD1222 COVID-19 vaccine. Each CDR3 is given with its conserved first and last residue. The D gene is left open where the match is weak. Size values are once, few and many counts, or a class for expanded clones, and some rows have none.

V: TRBV28
D: TRBD2
size: .
J: TRBJ2-2
length: 16
DNA: TGTGCCAGCAGTTTAAATTCAGGACTAGCGACCGGGGAGCTGTTTTTT
CDR3: CASSLNSGLATGELFF

V: TRBV6-4
D: .
size: few
J: TRBJ1-3
length: 14
DNA: TGTGCCAGCAGTCCGACATTCACTGGAAACACCATATATTTT
CDR3: CASSPTFTGNTIYF

V: TRBV10-3
D: .
size: .
J: TRBJ1-4
length: 15
DNA: TGTGCCATCAGTGAGTCTCGGGACGCAAGGGAAAAACTGTTTTTT
CDR3: CAISESRDAREKLFF

V: TRBV4-2
D: .
size: .
J: TRBJ1-1
length: 15
DNA: TGTGCCAGCAGCCAAGCGGGGAGGATGAACACTGAAGCTTTCTTT
CDR3: CASSQAGRMNTEAFF

V: TRBV3-1/TRBV3-2
D: .
size: once
J: TRBJ1-2
length: 15
DNA: TGTGCCAGCGGATACACCGGGACCGATAACTATGGCTACACCTTC
CDR3: CASGYTGTDNYGYTF

V: TRBV14
D: .
size: .
J: TRBJ1-6
length: 14
DNA: TGTGCCAGCAGCCAAGTCAGCTATAATTCACCCCTCCACTTT
CDR3: CASSQVSYNSPLHF

V: TRBV28
D: .
size: .
J: TRBJ1-4
length: 16
DNA: TGTGCCAGCAGTTTGGCCCAGCCCACAACTAATGAAAAACTGTTTTTT
CDR3: CASSLAQPTTNEKLFF

V: TRBV3-1/TRBV3-2
D: .
size: .
J: TRBJ1-2
length: 13
DNA: TGTGCCAGCAGCCCCCCTGACAGGAATGGCTACACCTTC
CDR3: CASSPPDRNGYTF

V: TRBV18
D: .
size: .
J: TRBJ1-1
length: 13
DNA: TGTGCCAGCTCATCGGACATGAACACTGAAGCTTTCTTT
CDR3: CASSSDMNTEAFF

V: TRBV7-3
D: TRBD2
size: .
J: TRBJ2-7
length: 15
DNA: TGTGCCAGCAGCAAAACTAGCGGGGGCGTCTACGAGCAGTACTTC
CDR3: CASSKTSGGVYEQYF

V: TRBV7-8
D: .
size: .
J: TRBJ2-5
length: 12
DNA: TGTGCCAGCAGCTTGGATGCTCGGGGCCAGTACTTC
CDR3: CASSLDARGQYF

V: TRBV7-2
D: .
size: .
J: TRBJ1-3
length: 16
DNA: TGTGCCAGCAGCGTCAACCGGGGGGGCCTTGGAAACACCATATATTTT
CDR3: CASSVNRGGLGNTIYF

V: TRBV14
D: .
size: .
J: TRBJ1-1
length: 15
DNA: TGTGCCAGCAGCCAAGATGTAGTTTCGGGCCGTGAAGCTTTCTTT
CDR3: CASSQDVVSGREAFF

V: TRBV5-5
D: TRBD1
size: .
J: TRBJ1-5
length: 15
DNA: TGTGCCAGCAGCTTGGGAGGGGGCGGCGATCAGCCCCAGCATTTT
CDR3: CASSLGGGGDQPQHF

V: TRBV28
D: TRBD1
size: once
J: TRBJ1-1
length: 14
DNA: TGTGCCAGCAGTCGGGACAGACGGGTCACTGAAGCTTTCTTT
CDR3: CASSRDRRVTEAFF

V: TRBV29-1
D: TRBD1
size: once
J: TRBJ2-2
length: 14
DNA: TGCAGCGTCGGGACAGGGCGGGGTACCGGGGAGCTGTTTTTT
CDR3: CSVGTGRGTGELFF

V: TRBV11-2
D: .
size: .
J: TRBJ1-5
length: 13
DNA: TGTGCCAGCAGCGAGCAAGGGGATCAGCCCCAGCATTTT
CDR3: CASSEQGDQPQHF

V: TRBV7-2
D: TRBD1
size: .
J: TRBJ2-7
length: 16
DNA: TGTGCCAGCAGCTTGGTCGGCGACAGGGCGTTCCACGAGCAGTACTTC
CDR3: CASSLVGDRAFHEQYF

V: TRBV21-1
D: .
size: .
J: TRBJ2-7
length: 16
DNA: TGTGCCAGCAGCAAACCGGGAGACTGGAGCTCCTACGAGCAGTACTTC
CDR3: CASSKPGDWSSYEQYF